This T cell receptor (beta chain) comes out of a study of blood T cell repertoires in COVID-19. Turning to the study itself: Acute and convalescent COVID-19 samples came from the United States, Italy and Spain. In each case, the material was cDNA or gDNA derived from T cells, B-cell-depleted T cells, or PBMCs.

In the authors' workflow: Nucleated cell counts were estimated from reference gene primer amplification. Sequencing was performed with immunoSEQ multiplex PCR; in TCRdb, only in-frame clones are kept and a portion is missing. For V, J and clone size, that table is used; D and trimming come from the DNA. The data show under 250,000 clones, 84% seen once. This CDR3 is 13 amino acids long. Looked up from germline, CDR1 is LGHDT and CDR2 is YNNKEL (reference sequence). Trimming pared 4 bases from V and 0 bases from J, leaving 6 bases between. The specimen sequenced was peripheral blood. The chain employs TRBV3-1 (or the pseudogene TRBV3-2) and TRBJ2-5; no reliable D call. The sequence was collected from a man aged 50 to 59 with acute or convalescent COVID-19. The CDR3 DNA reads as TGTGCCAGCAGCCCCGACTACCAAGAGACCCAGTACTTC. It encodes CASSPDYQETQYF.